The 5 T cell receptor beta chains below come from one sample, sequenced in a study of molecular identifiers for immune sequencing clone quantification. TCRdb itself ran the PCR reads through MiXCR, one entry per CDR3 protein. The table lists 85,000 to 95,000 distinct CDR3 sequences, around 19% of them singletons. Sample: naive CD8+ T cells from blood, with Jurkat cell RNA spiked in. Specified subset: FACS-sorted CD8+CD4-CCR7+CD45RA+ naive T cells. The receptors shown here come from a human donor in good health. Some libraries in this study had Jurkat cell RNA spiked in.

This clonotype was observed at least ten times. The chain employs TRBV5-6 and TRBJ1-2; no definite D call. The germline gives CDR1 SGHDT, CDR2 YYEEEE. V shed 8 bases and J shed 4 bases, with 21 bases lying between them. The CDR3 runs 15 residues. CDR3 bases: TGTGCCAGTAGCCCAGTCAGTATCGGGAGCTATGGCTACACCTTC. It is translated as CASSPVSIGSYGYTF.

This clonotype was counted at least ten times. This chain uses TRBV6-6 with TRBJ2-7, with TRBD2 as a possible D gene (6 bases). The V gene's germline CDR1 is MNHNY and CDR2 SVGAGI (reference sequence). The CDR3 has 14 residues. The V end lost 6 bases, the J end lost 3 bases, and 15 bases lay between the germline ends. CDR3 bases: TGTGCCAGCAGCCCCAGCGGGTCCGACTACGAGCAGTACTTC. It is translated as CASSPSGSDYEQYF.

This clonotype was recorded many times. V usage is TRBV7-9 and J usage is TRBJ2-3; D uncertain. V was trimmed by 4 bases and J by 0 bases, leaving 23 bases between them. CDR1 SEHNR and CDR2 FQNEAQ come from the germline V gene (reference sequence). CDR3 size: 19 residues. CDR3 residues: CASSSAGGSPPLSTDTQYF. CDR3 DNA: TGTGCCAGCAGCTCGGCCGGTGGCTCTCCCCCCCTTAGCACAGATACGCAGTATTTT.

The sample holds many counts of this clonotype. The CDR3 loop is CSAPRLSGTYYEQYF. The DNA of the CDR3 is TGCAGTGCCCCCAGACTAAGCGGGACTTACTACGAGCAGTACTTC. This chain uses TRBV20-1 with TRBJ2-7, with 7 bases matching TRBD2. The CDR3 loop spans 15 amino acids. The ends lost 6 bases at V and 3 bases at J; junction bases unmatched: 14. CDR1 is DFQATT and CDR2 is SNEGSKA in the germline V gene (reference sequence).

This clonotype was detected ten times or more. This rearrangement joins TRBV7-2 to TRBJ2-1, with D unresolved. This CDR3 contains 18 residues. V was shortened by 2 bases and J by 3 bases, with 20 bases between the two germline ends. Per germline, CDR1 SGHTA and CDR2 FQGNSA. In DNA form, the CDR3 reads TGTGCCAGCAGCTTAAGCGCCGGGCAGGCCCAAGGCTACAATGAGCAGTTCTTC. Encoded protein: CASSLSAGQAQGYNEQFF.